A selection of T cell receptor beta chains follows, all from one sample in a study of T cell responses to AZD1222 COVID-19 vaccine. TCRdb's table, derived via immunoSEQ multiplex PCR, lists solely in-frame clones and lacks some. The sample includes some 120,000 clones, 90% seen only once; the top ten take 4.4%. Sample: peripheral blood, taken on day 0 of MenACWY control vaccination. The receptor source for this set is an adult in good health. Each CDR3 is given without its conserved first and last residue.

TRBJ2-5 TRBV3-1/TRBV3-2 ASSQGPGLAQETQY
TRBJ2-3 TRBV18 ASSPGRAKLSDTQY
TRBJ1-4 TRBV2 ASSERAKLF
TRBJ2-5 TRBV2 ASRGQAQETQY
TRBJ2-7 TRBV9 ASSVDPLGYEQY
TRBJ2-1 TRBV2 ASRRGGNNEQF
TRBJ2-1 TRBV7-3 ASSLKLGGLAYNEQF
TRBJ1-2 TRBV29-1 QAGGNYGYT
TRBJ1-5 TRBV21-1 ASSPTVSGPQH
TRBJ1-1 TRBV19 ASSAPGQGARNTEAF
TRBJ1-1 TRBV19 ASSKGQKMNTEAF
TRBJ1-4 TRBV6-6 ASSPDGPNLWNEKLF
TRBJ1-2 TRBV12-3/TRBV12-4 ASSLTANYGYT
TRBJ2-5 TRBV7-8 ASSPGRAGAGETQY
TRBJ2-5 TRBV5-6 ASSLDTGAVGETQY
TRBJ2-4 TRBV18 ASSQDGQLAKNIQY
TRBJ2-7 TRBV3-1/TRBV3-2 ASSPLTARGAGEQY
TRBJ2-3 TRBV4-2 ASSHVLAGGLGDTQY
TRBJ1-1 TRBV25-1 ASSVRGGAVTTEAF
TRBJ2-7 TRBV5-1 ASSLGDSLSYEQY
TRBJ2-1 TRBV11-2 ASSLDELTSSYNEQF
TRBJ1-5 TRBV19 ASSIGRWGDSNQPQH
TRBJ2-6 TRBV20-1 SASAVGSGANVLT
TRBJ2-1 TRBV18 ASSPVTSGSNEQF
TRBJ1-2 TRBV7-2 ASSLDRGIGYT